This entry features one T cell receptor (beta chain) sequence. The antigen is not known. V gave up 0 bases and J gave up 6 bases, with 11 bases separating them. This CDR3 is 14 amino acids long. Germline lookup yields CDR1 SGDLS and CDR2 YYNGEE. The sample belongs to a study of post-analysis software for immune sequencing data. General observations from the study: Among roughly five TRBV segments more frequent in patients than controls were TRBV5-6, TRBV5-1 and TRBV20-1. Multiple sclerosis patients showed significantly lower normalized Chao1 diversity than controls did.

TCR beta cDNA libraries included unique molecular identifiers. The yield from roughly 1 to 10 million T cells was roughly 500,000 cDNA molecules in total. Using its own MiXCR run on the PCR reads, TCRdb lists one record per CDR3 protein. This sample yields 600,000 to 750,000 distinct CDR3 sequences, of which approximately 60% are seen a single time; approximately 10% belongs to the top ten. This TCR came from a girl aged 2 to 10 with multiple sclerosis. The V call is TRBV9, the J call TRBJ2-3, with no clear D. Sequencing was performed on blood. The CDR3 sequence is CASSVDGTGDTQYF. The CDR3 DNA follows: TGTGCCAGCAGCGTAGACGGCACTGGGGATACGCAGTATTTT.